This T cell receptor (beta chain) appears in the sequencing data of a study of T cell repertoires in cytomegalovirus infection (dated by TCRdb to about 2019). As for the study more broadly: Recently identified HLA-C-restricted CMV epitopes, whose presentation resists viral immunomodulation, were targeted by peptide stimulations together with well-studied HLA-B-restricted epitopes. Donor HLA type was relevant to the analysis, because carriage of CMV infection together with the matching HLA type was indicated by public TCR beta signatures.

Interpreted using the paper, the treatment or condition label stands for: in vitro stimulation with specific CMV peptide epitopes to enrich CMV-specific T cells. On this clonotype: No antigen is known for it. No base-level quality is on record; no much larger clone is a single base apart.

Sequencing was performed on an Illumina HiSeq 1500. TCRdb applied fastp at Q25 and MiXCR to the public reads, then kept only in-frame beta chains. Each entry is one CDR3 protein sequence, shown with its most common DNA and genes. In this sample the table shows more than 250,000 distinct CDR3 sequences, around 25% of which occur a single time. The ten largest account for about an eighth of the sample. Broad study findings and their caveats: Cumulative frequency of public TCR beta family members discriminated carriers of CMV infection plus the relevant HLA type in this cohort and an independent 352-donor cohort. In the ex vivo response, HLA-C-restricted CMV-specific TCR beta clonotypes were dominant, and in two of eight donors the single most frequent clonotype came from this HLA-C-restricted group.

The receptor was derived from a human donor in good health (CMV status not recorded). Some clones in this sample may be carry-over from other donors' samples. Material: cultured PBMCs, obtained from culture after CMV antigen stimulation.

The nucleotides read TGCAGCGTCCGGGAAACCTCCTACGAGCAGTACTTC. It specifies CSVRETSYEQYF. The chain employs TRBV29-1 and TRBJ2-7; TRBD2 might be the D gene, on 5 matching bases. The CDR3 covers 12 residues, taking in both the cysteine and the phenylalanine. Here the CDR3 DNA is all that survives: 36 bases in frame from base 1. The V end loses 6 bases and the J end loses 0 bases, and a stretch of 9 bases separates them. In the germline V gene, CDR1 corresponds to SQVTM and CDR2 to ANQGSEA.